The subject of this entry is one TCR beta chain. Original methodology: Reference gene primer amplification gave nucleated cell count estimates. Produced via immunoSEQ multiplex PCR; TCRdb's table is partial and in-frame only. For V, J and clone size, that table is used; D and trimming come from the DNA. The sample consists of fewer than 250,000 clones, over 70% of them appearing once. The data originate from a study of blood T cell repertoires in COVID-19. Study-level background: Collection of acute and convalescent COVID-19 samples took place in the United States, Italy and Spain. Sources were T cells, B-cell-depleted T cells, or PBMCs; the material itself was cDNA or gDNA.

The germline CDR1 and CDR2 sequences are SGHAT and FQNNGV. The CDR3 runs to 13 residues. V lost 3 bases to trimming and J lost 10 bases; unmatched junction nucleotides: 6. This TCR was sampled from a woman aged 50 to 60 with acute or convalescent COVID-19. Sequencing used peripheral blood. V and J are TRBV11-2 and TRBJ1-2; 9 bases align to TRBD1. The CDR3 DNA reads TGTGCCAGCAGCTTTACAGGGGGCGCGGACTACACCTTC. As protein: CASSFTGGADYTF.